This TCR beta chain was obtained from a study of immune evolution from preneoplasia to lung adenocarcinoma. Looking at the study overall: HLA loss of heterozygosity: over 5.5% AIS, about 15% MIA, about 30% ADC, none AAH.

The assay was immunoSEQ multiplex PCR, and TCRdb's table has in-frame clones only and misses some. The repertoire holds 6,500 to 7,500 clones, 77% seen once, with about 7% in the top ten. Patients had resection in Japan or China between about 2013 and 2017. This clone has only one observation. CDR3 length: 16 residues. Germline assignment: CDR1 SGHDT and CDR2 YYEEEE. V dropped 4 bases and J dropped 3 bases, with 16 bases sitting between them. This sequence was found in a person aged 60-79 years with lung adenocarcinoma. Sequencing was carried out using FFPE lung adenocarcinoma in situ tissue. The chain links TRBV5-6 to TRBJ2-2; TRBD1 might be the D (6 bases). DNA for the CDR3: TGTGCCAGCAGCCGGCCGCAGGGGCAGGACACCGGGGAGCTGTTTTTT. Translation: CASSRPQGQDTGELFF. The complete variable domain, with remaining parts taken from reference TRBV5-6 and TRBJ2-2, reads DAGVTQSPTHLIKTRGQQVTLRCSPKSGHDTVSWYQQALGQGPQFIFQYYEEEERQRGNFPDRFSGHQFPNYSSELNVNALLLGDSALYLCASSRPQGQDTGELFFGEGSRLTVL.